This paragraph reports one TCR beta chain. Its matching antigen is unknown. Profiling relied on immunoSEQ multiplex PCR, and the TCRdb table lists in-frame clones only, not all of them. The sample has roughly 130,000 clones, around 87% seen once; the top ten hold 1.4% to 1.5%. This entry is derived from a study of T cell responses to AZD1222 COVID-19 vaccine. Turning to the study itself: The analysis combined second doses at about 4 or about 12 weeks. Study-level points and caveats: Baseline antibody screening turned up just a handful of seropositive AZD1222 recipients. With two AZD1222 doses given, Spike-specific TCR breadth and depth both rose. Possibly, clonal diversity was underestimated; donors were largely white British and included more females.

The TCR was taken from an adult in good health. Sequencing was performed on peripheral blood, taken on day 0 of AZD1222 vaccination.

The CDR3 spells CASSQDPLGGLEQYF. The CDR3 DNA sequence: TGCGCCAGCAGCCAAGATCCGCTGGGGGGCCTCGAGCAGTACTTC. The chain links TRBV4-1 to TRBJ2-7; D tentatively reads TRBD1 or TRBD2 (6 bases each). The germline CDR1 and CDR2 sequences are MGHRA and YSYEKL. The CDR3 has 15 amino acids. Trimming removed 0 bases at V and 6 bases at J, with 15 bases between.